One T cell receptor beta chain is described in this entry. The antigen remains unidentified. The libraries were made with immunoSEQ version 4 in survey mode. Profiling relied on immunoSEQ multiplex PCR, and the TCRdb table lists in-frame clones only, not all of them. Found here are some 40,000 clones, about 89% of them singletons; the top ten hold roughly 1.8%. Cells were stimulated nonspecifically with anti-CD3/anti-CD28 magnetic beads. CD4+ T cells upregulating both CD40 ligand and CD69 were sorted as responding cells. Donors had undetectable plasma HIV-1 RNA, under 50 copies/mL, for 4+ years. The record originates from a study of persistence of HIV-infected CD4 T cells. The wider study: Median time on suppressive ART was seven to nine years.

Broader study findings: TCR oligoclonality correlated with proviral oligoclonality in the same sorted populations. Degenerate expanded CDR3beta sequences were enriched among CMV- and Gag-responding cells.

This material consisted of CD4+ T cells sorted from PBMCs after roughly 19-hour stimulation, taken from a patient who received antiretroviral therapy. This TCR derives from an adult man with HIV who was CMV-seropositive.

In nucleotides, the CDR3 is TGTGCCAGCAGCTTAAGTAACTACAATGAGCAGTTCTTC. This sequence encodes CASSLSNYNEQFF. The chain uses TRBV7-3 and TRBJ2-1; unclear D gene. CDR1 is SGHTA, CDR2 FQGTGA, per germline. The CDR3 length is 13 residues. Trimming took off 1 base at V and 3 bases at J, with 4 bases between the two ends.